This is a list of T cell receptor beta chains from one sample in a study of radiotherapy plus CTLA-4 blockade in lung cancer. Produced via immunoSEQ multiplex PCR; TCRdb's table is partial and in-frame only. The table records 75,000 to 95,000 clones, around 72% of them present only once. Sequencing was performed on peripheral blood, taken from a patient treated with radiotherapy plus ipilimumab. All receptors derive from a human donor with non-small cell lung cancer that progressed on radiotherapy plus ipilimumab. Both conserved end residues are part of each CDR3. The order of the fields is clone size, V gene, D gene, J gene, CDR3 DNA, CDR3 protein. D genes are given only for firm matches. Rows give clone size only sometimes, using once, few, many, or a class for an expanded clone.

>-|TRBV4-1|TRBD1|TRBJ2-7
TGCGCCAGCAGCCAAGAAGACAGGGGGTCGTACGAGCAGTACTTC
CASSQEDRGSYEQYF
>-|TRBV28|TRBD1|TRBJ1-2
TGTGCCAGCAGTTTAACCAGACAGGGAGACTATGGCTACACCTTC
CASSLTRQGDYGYTF
>-|TRBV5-4|TRBD1|TRBJ2-2
TGTGCCAGCAGCTCCGGGACAGGGAATAGTGGTACCGGGGAGCTGTTTTTT
CASSSGTGNSGTGELFF
>-|TRBV5-4|TRBD2|TRBJ2-3
TGTGCCAGCAGCTTCAGCGGGGCCGATACGCAGTATTTT
CASSFSGADTQYF
>-|TRBV19|TRBD1|TRBJ2-7
TGTGCCAGTAGTACGCAGGGGGCCCCCTACGAGCAGTACTTC
CASSTQGAPYEQYF
>-|TRBV9|TRBD1|TRBJ2-7
TGTGCCAGCAGCAAAACCGGGACAGGGGGTTACGAGCAGTACTTC
CASSKTGTGGYEQYF
>-|TRBV18|-|TRBJ2-7
TGTGCCAGCTCACCACCCTCCGGTCTCTCCTACGAGCAGTACTTC
CASSPPSGLSYEQYF
>-|TRBV27|-|TRBJ2-6
TGTGCCAGCGGTCCTAGTGCCTCTGGGGCCAACGTCCTGACTTTC
CASGPSASGANVLTF
>-|TRBV6-1|TRBD2|TRBJ2-1
TGTGCCAGCCTTGGTACTAGCGGGAGTTACAATGAGCAGTTCTTC
CASLGTSGSYNEQFF
>-|TRBV5-1|-|TRBJ2-5
TGCGCCAGCAGCTTGGAAGGGATCCAAAGGGAGACCCAGTACTTC
CASSLEGIQRETQYF
>-|TRBV9|-|TRBJ2-1
TGTGCCAGCACCCTGGGAGGGAGGGGGGTCAGTGAGCAGTTCTTC
CASTLGGRGVSEQFF
>once|TRBV28|TRBD2|TRBJ2-7
TGTGCCAGCAGTTCATGGGCGGGAGAGCGGAGCGAGCAGTACTTC
CASSSWAGERSEQYF
>few|TRBV10-3|-|TRBJ1-3
TGTGCCATCAACCGCGGGTTTGGGGCCGACGGAGACACCATATATTTT
CAINRGFGADGDTIYF
>-|TRBV28|-|TRBJ1-2
TGTGCCAGCACCCCCCTGGGGGGCAGCCCTAACTATGGCTACACCTTC
CASTPLGGSPNYGYTF
>-|TRBV19|TRBD1|TRBJ1-4
TGTGCCAGTAGTAAGGGGACAGGGGATGAAAAACTGTTTTTT
CASSKGTGDEKLFF
>-|TRBV6-4|-|TRBJ2-3
TGTGCCAGCAAGGCAGATACGCAGTATTTT
CASKADTQYF
>-|TRBV7-9|-|TRBJ2-3
TGTGCCAGCAGCGTTGGGCAGCCTAGCACAGATACGCAGTATTTT
CASSVGQPSTDTQYF
>-|TRBV7-3|TRBD1|TRBJ2-2
TGTGCCAGCAGGATGGGGACAGGGAGAACCGGGGAGCTGTTTTTT
CASRMGTGRTGELFF
>-|TRBV19|-|TRBJ1-1
TGTGCCAGTAGTATTAGTCTGTACACTGAAGCTTTCTTT
CASSISLYTEAFF
>-|TRBV7-2|TRBD1|TRBJ1-3
TGTGCCAGCAGCCGACAGGGCCTCTCTGGAAACACCATATATTTT
CASSRQGLSGNTIYF
>few|TRBV27|-|TRBJ2-7
TGTGCCAGCAGTTCCGACCGGGAATCCTACGAGCAGTACTTC
CASSSDRESYEQYF
>few|TRBV6-1|-|TRBJ2-7
TGTGCCAGCAGTGAAGGGTTCTACGAGCAGTACTTC
CASSEGFYEQYF
>-|TRBV11-2|TRBD2|TRBJ2-3
TGTGCCAGCAGCTTAGACAACCGGGGGGGCCCCGATACGCAGTATTTT
CASSLDNRGGPDTQYF
>-|TRBV27|-|TRBJ2-5
TGTGCCAGCAGTCTCCCCGGGGAGACCCAGTACTTC
CASSLPGETQYF